Shown below are 10 T cell receptor beta chains from a single sample sequenced in a study of cytomegalovirus exposure and HLA in healthy donors. Amplification used 60 Vbeta primers and 13 Jbeta primers. Assay used: immunoSEQ multiplex PCR; TCRdb lists only in-frame clones, some missing. This sample has under 200,000 clones, with roughly 13% found just once. The sequencing input was PBMCs. Every receptor here comes from a man aged 50 to 59 in good health and CMV-seropositive.

In this sample, this clone turned up a few times. The chain couples TRBV19 to TRBJ1-4, with 7 nucleotides matching TRBD1. Germline lookup yields CDR1 LNHDA and CDR2 SQIVND (reference sequence). CDR3 length: 14 residues. J was trimmed by 7 bases and V by 2 bases; bases with no gene match: 4. CDR3 protein: CASSIWPGGEKLFF. Here the CDR3 DNA reads TGTGCCAGTAGTATATGGCCAGGGGGTGAAAAACTGTTTTTT. The whole variable domain, remainder taken from reference TRBV19 and TRBJ1-4, is DGGITQSPKYLFRKEGQNVTLSCEQNLNHDAMYWYRQDPGQGLRLIYYSQIVNDFQKGDIAEGYSVSREKKESFPLTVTSAQKNPTAFYLCASSIWPGGEKLFFGSGTQLSVL.

This clone was found a few times. In the same sample, other DNA sequences code for this CDR3. The genes are TRBV4-1 and TRBJ1-1; D unresolved. Germline loops: CDR1 MGHRA, CDR2 YSYEKL. The CDR3 covers 13 residues. V was shortened by 1 base and J by 4 bases, with 7 bases between the two germline ends. The CDR3 DNA is TGCGCCAGCAGCCAAGTTGGCGGCACTGAAGCTTTCTTT. Residues: CASSQVGGTEAFF.

V usage is TRBV7-8 and J usage is TRBJ1-1; perhaps TRBD1 as D (5 bases). This CDR3 has 13 amino acids. The germline V and J ends were trimmed by 6 bases and 4 bases, with 12 bases remaining between them. CDR1 and CDR2 from the germline V gene are SGHVS and FQNEAQ. CDR3 sequence: CASRFDSSTEAFF. CDR3 DNA: TGTGCCAGCAGGTTCGACAGTAGCACTGAAGCTTTCTTT.

CDR3 bases: TGTGCCAGCAGCTTGTCAAGGACAGGAGATGAAAAACTGTTTTTT. Translation: CASSLSRTGDEKLFF. This chain joins TRBV5-7 and TRBJ1-4, with 7 positions matching TRBD1. TRBV5-7 has ORF status, its function being uncertain. CDR3 length: 15 residues. Trimming at V came to 1 base and at J to 6 bases, leaving 6 bases not matched to a gene.

The chain is built from TRBV14 and TRBJ1-1; 8 positions match TRBD1. The length of the CDR3 is 12 residues. Germline values: CDR1 SGHDN, CDR2 FVKESK. The V and J ends lost 10 bases and 5 bases, in that order; junction bases with no gene match: 6. CDR3 in DNA: TGTGCCACTAGCAGGGGGCAAACTGAAGCTTTCTTT. This codes for CATSRGQTEAFF.

This clone was observed a few times. The gene calls are TRBV15 and TRBJ2-7, with D perhaps matching TRBD1 (6 bases). Trimming left V 6 bases short and J 3 bases short, with 12 bases between. Germline CDR1 reads LNHNV; CDR2 reads YYDKDF (reference sequence). This CDR3 has 13 amino acids. In DNA form, the CDR3 reads TGTGCCACCAGAAACAGGGAAAACTACGAGCAGTACTTC. As protein: CATRNRENYEQYF.

The gene calls are TRBV6-6 and TRBJ1-2, with TRBD1 matching 8 bases. The germline V gene encodes CDR1 MNHNY and CDR2 SVGAGI (reference sequence). The junction had 8 bases not matched to a gene; V was cut back by 6 bases and J by 8 bases. This CDR3 spans 13 amino acids. CDR3 in amino acids: CASRPTGAGGYTF. Here the CDR3 DNA reads TGTGCCAGCAGACCGACAGGGGCAGGGGGCTACACCTTC.

This clone was counted a few times. The rearrangement joins TRBV27 to TRBJ2-3; the match to TRBD2 covers 10 bases. After removal of 0 bases from V and 4 bases from J, the junction contained 7 bases not matched to a gene. Germline V gene data show CDR1 as MNHEY and CDR2 as SMNVEV (reference sequence). The CDR3 sequence is 17 residues long. CDR3 loop: CASSLSQRGGLPDTQYF. CDR3 sequence (DNA): TGTGCCAGCAGTTTATCTCAGCGGGGGGGCCTCCCAGATACGCAGTATTTT.

This clone was recorded a few times. This chain links TRBV11-2 with TRBJ2-7; 11 bases match TRBD2. V lost 1 base, J lost 4 bases, and 6 bases stayed unmatched. The germline gives CDR1 SGHAT, CDR2 FQNNGV. This CDR3 has 16 residues. The CDR3 bases are TGTGCCAGCAGCTTAGTTTTTAGCGGGGGGGTGTACGAGCAGTACTTC. Translated: CASSLVFSGGVYEQYF.

The J gene is TRBJ1-3, the V gene TRBV13; 8 bases map to TRBD1. CDR1 and CDR2 (germline): PRHDT, FYEKMQ (reference sequence). The CDR3 has 14 residues. V dropped 6 bases and J dropped 4; count of bases not matched to a gene: 5. The CDR3 nucleotides are TGTGCCAGCAGTCAGGACAGGGAGGGAAACACCATATATTTT. This codes for CASSQDREGNTIYF.